This is a list of T cell receptor beta chains from one sample in a study of shared clonotypes between healthy human individuals. TCRdb keeps only in-frame clones here, not all; method: immunoSEQ multiplex PCR. The table has hundreds of thousands of clones, roughly 98% seen once. The sequenced material came from naive CD8+ T cells sorted from blood. The origin of the receptors is a man aged 25 to 45 in good health. Both conserved end residues are part of each CDR3. The D gene is left open where the match is weak. A clone size is listed for some rows: how often the clone was seen (once, few, many), or a class if it is expanded.

CDR3 DNA,CDR3 protein,clone size,D gene,V gene,J gene
TGTGCCACCAGCAGAGATTTTGAGCTGACGGAGCAGTACTTC,CATSRDFELTEQYF,-,-,TRBV15,TRBJ2-7
TGTGCCAGCAGTGGTTGGACAGTCTACGAGCAGTACTTC,CASSGWTVYEQYF,-,-,TRBV6-1,TRBJ2-7
TGTGCCAGTAGTCCACGGACAGAGGCAGACACTGAAGCTTTCTTT,CASSPRTEADTEAFF,-,-,TRBV19,TRBJ1-1
TGCGCCAGCAGTGAGTCGACTCTACAATCAACCAACATACAAGAGACCCAGTACTTC,CASSESTLQSTNIQETQYF,-,-,TRBV10-2,TRBJ2-5
TGTGCCAGCAGCGGGAGGGAGCTGTTTTTT,CASSGRELFF,-,-,TRBV9,TRBJ2-2
TGTGCCAGCAGCTTAGGGCGCCTAGCGACTGACAATGAGCAGTTCTTC,CASSLGRLATDNEQFF,-,-,TRBV7-2,TRBJ2-1
TGCGCCAGCGGTGCGGATAGCTCCTACGAGCAGTACTTC,CASGADSSYEQYF,once,-,TRBV4-1,TRBJ2-7
TGCAGCGTTGAAAGACAGGGCTACGAGCAGTACTTC,CSVERQGYEQYF,-,TRBD1,TRBV29-1,TRBJ2-7
TGCAGCGCCCAGGGGGCCCGGGATACCGGGGAGCTGTTTTTT,CSAQGARDTGELFF,-,TRBD1,TRBV29-1,TRBJ2-2
TGTGCCAGTAAAACGGGACTAGCGGGAGTAGACGAGCAGTACTTC,CASKTGLAGVDEQYF,-,TRBD2,TRBV19,TRBJ2-7
TGCGCCAGCAGGGAGGCACTAGCAAGCTCCTACGAGCAGTACTTC,CASREALASSYEQYF,-,-,TRBV5-1,TRBJ2-7
TGCAGCGTTGAAGTGACTAGCGGGAGGGACCTGTTCTTC,CSVEVTSGRDLFF,-,TRBD2,TRBV29-1,TRBJ2-1
TGTGCCAGCGGGAGCCGGTCAGACGCGTCTCAGAACAACAATGAGCAGTTCTTC,CASGSRSDASQNNNEQFF,-,-,TRBV28,TRBJ2-1
TGTGCCAGCAGCCTGGGGACTAGAGGCACAGATACGCAGTATTTT,CASSLGTRGTDTQYF,once,TRBD2,TRBV5-8,TRBJ2-3
TGTGCCAGCAGTGAAGAACAGGGGTATTGGGGCTACACCTTC,CASSEEQGYWGYTF,-,TRBD1,TRBV2,TRBJ1-2
TGTGCCAGCAGCCATCCGGGACTAGCGGCCCCAGGGACCCAGTACTTC,CASSHPGLAAPGTQYF,-,TRBD2,TRBV14,TRBJ2-5
TGTGCCAGCAGCCCTGGGACTGATACTAGCACAGATACGCAGTATTTT,CASSPGTDTSTDTQYF,-,-,TRBV9,TRBJ2-3
TGTGCCAGCAGCCAAGACACTAGCGGGAAGGTCCAGTTCTTC,CASSQDTSGKVQFF,-,TRBD2,TRBV6-5,TRBJ2-1
TGTGCCAGCAGCTTAGGTACTAGCGGGATCCCGAACACCGGGGAGCTGTTTTTT,CASSLGTSGIPNTGELFF,-,TRBD2,TRBV11-2,TRBJ2-2
TGTGCCAGCAGTCCATCTCCGGGACAGGAGCAGTTCTTC,CASSPSPGQEQFF,-,TRBD1,TRBV6-5,TRBJ2-1
TGTGCTAGTGGTTTGGTACGACAGGGCTCCGTGGAGCTGTTTTTT,CASGLVRQGSVELFF,-,TRBD1,TRBV12-5,TRBJ2-2
TGCGCCAGCAAGAGCACAGGGTACGAGCAGTACTTC,CASKSTGYEQYF,-,-,TRBV5-1,TRBJ2-7
TGTGCCAGCAGCTCCGAGAGCACAGATACGCAGTATTTT,CASSSESTDTQYF,-,-,TRBV7-8,TRBJ2-3
TGTGCCAGCAGCTTAGGCAATGAGCAGTTCTTC,CASSLGNEQFF,-,-,TRBV7-6,TRBJ2-1
TGTGCCAGCAGCTCGGGACAGGGGCACTCCTACGAGCAGTACTTC,CASSSGQGHSYEQYF,once,TRBD1,TRBV7-9,TRBJ2-7
TGTGCCAGCAGTTCAGGGGAATTTGGCTACACCTTC,CASSSGEFGYTF,-,-,TRBV6-5,TRBJ1-2
TGCAGCGTACCTAGCGGCCCTAGGAATGAGCAGTTCTTC,CSVPSGPRNEQFF,-,TRBD2,TRBV29-1,TRBJ2-1
TGTGCCAGCAGTGAATTGGGGGGCAGCTATGGCTACACCTTC,CASSELGGSYGYTF,-,-,TRBV2,TRBJ1-2
TGCAGCGTCGGACAGGGATTGAGGGGAGGCTACACCTTC,CSVGQGLRGGYTF,-,TRBD1,TRBV29-1,TRBJ1-2
TGTGCCAGCAGCACATCGAAGTACGATGAGCAGTTCTTC,CASSTSKYDEQFF,-,-,TRBV7-6,TRBJ2-1
TGTGCCAGCAGCTACGGAAGAGCCGGGGCTGCTTCGAACACCGGGGAGCTGTTTTTT,CASSYGRAGAASNTGELFF,once,-,TRBV5-4,TRBJ2-2
TGTGCCAGCAGCTTGAAGACCTCCTACGAGCAGTACTTC,CASSLKTSYEQYF,-,-,TRBV5-6,TRBJ2-7
TGTGCCAGCAGCTTTTCCGGGTATAGCGAGCAGTACTTC,CASSFSGYSEQYF,-,-,TRBV5-6,TRBJ2-7
TGCAGCGCCCAGGGTACTGAAGCTTTCTTT,CSAQGTEAFF,-,-,TRBV29-1,TRBJ1-1
TGTGCCAGCAGCGTAGCTGGAGGGAGGGCGTCCTACAATGAGCAGTTCTTC,CASSVAGGRASYNEQFF,-,TRBD2,TRBV9,TRBJ2-1
TGTGCCAGCAGTGGCACCGGGGAGCTGTTTTTT,CASSGTGELFF,-,-,TRBV7-9,TRBJ2-2
TGTGCCAGCAGTGAACGTGGGGGCAGAGGGAACGAGCAGTACTTC,CASSERGGRGNEQYF,-,-,TRBV25-1,TRBJ2-7
TGTGCCAGCACCTTGGAAGTCTCGCACAATGAGCAGTTCTTC,CASTLEVSHNEQFF,-,-,TRBV7-8,TRBJ2-1
TGTGCCAGCAGTTTATCCAGTACCTACGAGCAGTACTTC,CASSLSSTYEQYF,-,-,TRBV27,TRBJ2-7
TGTGCCAGCAGCAAGTGGGACCAAAGGCAAGAGACCCAGTACTTC,CASSKWDQRQETQYF,-,-,TRBV7-8,TRBJ2-5
TGTGCCAGCAGTGAGGCGGGACAGGGATTAACCATATATTTT,CASSEAGQGLTIYF,-,TRBD1,TRBV28,TRBJ1-3
TGTGCCAGCAGCTCCACAGGGGGTGTGACCGGGGAGCTGTTTTTT,CASSSTGGVTGELFF,-,TRBD1,TRBV7-2,TRBJ2-2
TGTGCCAGCAGCTTAGATTCCCTCGGGACTAGCGTCTACGAGCAGTACTTC,CASSLDSLGTSVYEQYF,-,TRBD2,TRBV11-2,TRBJ2-7
TGTGCCAGCAGCCCGGCGGGACACGATGCAACTAATGAAAAACTGTTTTTT,CASSPAGHDATNEKLFF,-,-,TRBV11-1,TRBJ1-4
TGTGCCATCAGTGAAGAGGAGACGGGACCCGGGGAGCTGTTTTTT,CAISEEETGPGELFF,-,-,TRBV10-3,TRBJ2-2
TGCAGCGTTGAGGTAGCGCAGACTGAAACCTACGAGCAGTACTTC,CSVEVAQTETYEQYF,-,-,TRBV29-1,TRBJ2-7
TGTGCCAGCAGCTTAACTCGGGAGGACCCCTACAATGAGCAGTTCTTC,CASSLTREDPYNEQFF,-,TRBD2,TRBV11-3,TRBJ2-1
TGTGCCAGCAGCCAGGGACAGGAACAAGAGACCCAGTACTTC,CASSQGQEQETQYF,-,TRBD1,TRBV14,TRBJ2-5
TGTGCCAGCAGCCTAGGACTAGTCTACGAGCAGTACTTC,CASSLGLVYEQYF,-,TRBD2,TRBV7-2,TRBJ2-7
TGTGCCAGTAGTATAGCCCCCGGGCAATGGCCCCAGCATTTT,CASSIAPGQWPQHF,-,-,TRBV19,TRBJ1-5
TGTGCCAGCAGTTTGCGAGCCCTCAGGGAGGGCGATGGCTACACCTTC,CASSLRALREGDGYTF,-,-,TRBV27,TRBJ1-2
TGTGCCAGCAGTTTTCAAAACTCCTACGAGCAGTACTTC,CASSFQNSYEQYF,-,-,TRBV27,TRBJ2-7
TGTGCCAGCAGCGATAGACTAGCGGGGGAAGAGACCCAGTACTTC,CASSDRLAGEETQYF,-,TRBD2,TRBV5-6,TRBJ2-5
TGTGCCAGCAGTTTAACAGGGATAGGCTATGGCTACACCTTC,CASSLTGIGYGYTF,-,-,TRBV27,TRBJ1-2